Below are 16 T cell receptor beta chains sequenced from a single sample in a study of T cells in Graves' hyperthyroidism and ophthalmopathy. RNA transcripts were the template for amplifying TCR beta CDR3 regions. The HTBI primer set drove a first-round RT-PCR of the TCR CDR3. MiXCR was run by TCRdb on the multiplex PCR reads, yielding one entry per CDR3 protein. The sample includes nearly 750,000 distinct CDR3 sequences, roughly a third of them seen just once. Sequenced material: blood. The receptors were sampled from a middle-aged woman with Graves' hyperthyroidism.

The sample holds a few counts of this clonotype. This chain links TRBV5-8 with TRBJ1-6; D is undetermined. The germline gives CDR1 SGHTS, CDR2 YDEGEE. This CDR3 is 17 amino acids long. V dropped 4 bases and J dropped 7 bases, with 21 bases sitting between them. The CDR3 is CASSQADGLLVNSPLHF. CDR3 bases: TGTGCCAGCAGCCAAGCGGACGGCTTACTCGTGAATTCACCCCTCCACTTT.

This clonotype was picked up many times. V usage is TRBV19 and J usage is TRBJ1-1; no definite D call. In germline, CDR1 is LNHDA, CDR2 SQIVND (reference sequence). This CDR3 is built from 13 residues. Trimming took 0 bases from V and 6 from J, leaving 8 bases between them. The CDR3 spells CASSIDRGSEAFF. In DNA form, the CDR3 reads TGTGCCAGTAGTATAGATCGAGGCTCTGAAGCTTTCTTT.

V usage is TRBV6-5 and J usage is TRBJ2-7, with D perhaps matching TRBD1 or TRBD2 (5 bases each). From germline, CDR1 is MNHEY and CDR2 SVGAGI. The length of the CDR3 is 14 residues. Between the trimmed V and J ends, which lost 8 bases and 0 bases, there was a span of 14 bases. CDR3 sequence reads: CASGTAHFSYEQYF. Written as DNA, the CDR3 is TGTGCCAGCGGGACGGCGCATTTCTCCTACGAGCAGTACTTC.

This clonotype has just one count. Compared with germline, one end of the junction differs, possibly owing to a read error. This chain links TRBV12-3 or TRBV12-4 with TRBJ2-6; perhaps TRBD1 as D (6 bases). This CDR3 has 13 amino acids. CDR3 protein: CASSLMQGNTEAF. The CDR3 DNA sequence: TGTGCCAGCAGTCTCATGCAGGGGAACACTGAAGCTTTC.

This chain uses TRBV14 with TRBJ1-2, with D perhaps TRBD1 (6 bases). The CDR3 is 15 residues long. The ends were cut back, 0 bases at V and 4 bases at J, with 12 bases in the middle. Germline-derived CDR1 and CDR2 are SGHDN and FVKESK. The CDR3 reads CASSQDRTAAYGYTF. For the CDR3, the DNA is TGTGCCAGCAGCCAAGATCGGACAGCGGCCTATGGCTACACCTTC.

As regards this clonotype: A junction boundary mismatches the germline segment, possibly from a read error. The CDR3: CASSEGTGRYNSPLHF. Here the CDR3 DNA reads TGTGCCAGCAGTGAAGGGACAGGGAGGTATAATTCACCCCTCCACTTT. This chain connects TRBV10-2 to TRBJ1-6, with 9 bases aligning to TRBD1. CDR1 and CDR2 (germline): WSHSY, SAAADI. The CDR3 has 16 amino acids.

Only a few counts were recorded for this clonotype. The chain has TRBV9 and TRBJ1-2; TRBD1 matches at 7 bases. This CDR3 has 14 residues. V lost 4 bases, J lost 3 bases, and 6 bases stayed unmatched. CDR1 and CDR2 (germline): SGDLS, YYNGEE. The chain's CDR3 is CASSQRTGYYGYTF. CDR3 in DNA: TGTGCCAGCAGCCAGAGGACAGGTTACTATGGCTACACCTTC.

The chain combines TRBV6-1 with TRBJ1-2, with 10 nucleotides matching TRBD1. Germline loops: CDR1 MNHNS, CDR2 SASEGT. This CDR3 is 15 amino acids long. Unmatched junction bases numbered 9, after V lost 4 bases and J lost 7 bases. The CDR3 here is CASSARDRGYGGYTF. In DNA, the CDR3 is TGTGCCAGCAGTGCCCGGGACAGGGGCTACGGTGGCTACACCTTC.

This clonotype was seen only a few times. V gene TRBV6-6 combines with J gene TRBJ1-6; the D gene is possibly TRBD1 (6 bases). Germline assignment: CDR1 MNHNY and CDR2 SVGAGI (reference sequence). The CDR3 covers 17 residues. Between the trimmed V and J ends, which lost 1 base and 5 bases, there was a span of 15 bases. The CDR3, as DNA: TGTGCCAGCAGTTACTTAACAGGGTTCGGAGATAATTCACCCCTCCACTTT. Translation: CASSYLTGFGDNSPLHF.

This clonotype has a handful of counts. The chain is built from TRBV4-1 and TRBJ1-1; possibly TRBD1 for D (5 bases). V lost 1 base and J lost 1, with 10 bases in between. The CDR3 spans 15 residues. Germline CDR1 MGHRA, CDR2 YSYEKL. CDR3 bases: TGCGCCAGCAGCCAAGTTCTTACAGGGAACACTGAAGCTTTCTTT. As protein: CASSQVLTGNTEAFF.

This sequence joins TRBV6-2 or TRBV6-3 and TRBJ2-7; 8 nucleotides line up with TRBD1. Germline trimming cut 5 bases from V and 6 bases from J; bases unmatched to any gene: 12. From germline, CDR1 is MNHEY and CDR2 SVGEGT. CDR3 length: 15 residues. CDR3 region: CASSQPGQGSLEQYF. Here the CDR3 DNA reads TGTGCCAGCAGTCAGCCCGGACAGGGTTCGCTCGAGCAGTACTTC.

As for this clonotype: This may stem from a read error, because a much larger clone lies one nucleotide away. Written as DNA, the CDR3 is TGTGCCAGTAGGACTGACAGGGCGGCCGGGGAGCTGTTTTTT. This sequence encodes CASRTDRAAGELFF. The chain has TRBV19 and TRBJ2-2, with 7 bases identical to TRBD1. J was trimmed by 6 bases and V by 6 bases; bases with no gene match: 7. This CDR3 region has 14 residues. CDR1 is LNHDA and CDR2 is SQIVND in the germline V gene (reference sequence).

This clonotype occurred a few times. CDR3 nucleotides: TGTGCCAGCAGCCAAGTTCAATACACTGAAGCTTTCTTT. Translated: CASSQVQYTEAFF. This chain connects TRBV3-1 to TRBJ1-1; D remains ambiguous. Trimming pared 1 base from V and 3 bases from J, leaving 6 bases between. This CDR3 has 13 amino acids. CDR1 and CDR2 (germline): LGHDT, YNNKEL (reference sequence).

This chain connects TRBV11-3 to TRBJ1-1; D might be TRBD1 (6 bases). Trimming took off 6 bases at V and 4 bases at J, with 27 bases between the two ends. Germline CDR1 and CDR2: SGHNT and YENEEA. The CDR3 spans 18 residues. As DNA, the CDR3 is TGTGCCAGCAGATCCCCAGTCCAGGGGCGGAAGCGAGGCACTGAAGCTTTCTTT. Residues: CASRSPVQGRKRGTEAFF.

The rearrangement links TRBV19 to TRBJ2-2; D might be TRBD1 (6 bases). Germline loops: CDR1 LNHDA, CDR2 SQIVND (reference sequence). The V end was cut by 11 bases, the J end by 2 bases, with 12 bases between. CDR3 length equals 13 residues. The CDR3 loop reads CAGSDSNTGELFF. CDR3 nucleotides: TGTGCCGGATCGGACAGCAACACCGGGGAGCTGTTTTTT.

This clonotype was seen at least ten times. The rearrangement uses TRBV25-1 and TRBJ1-1; unclear D gene. V was cut by 10 bases and J by 0 bases, with 6 bases left in between. Germline loops: CDR1 MGHDK, CDR2 SYGVNS. The CDR3 extends over 11 amino acids. CDR3 coding DNA: TGTGCCACCAACCTGAACACTGAAGCTTTCTTT. Protein product: CATNLNTEAFF.